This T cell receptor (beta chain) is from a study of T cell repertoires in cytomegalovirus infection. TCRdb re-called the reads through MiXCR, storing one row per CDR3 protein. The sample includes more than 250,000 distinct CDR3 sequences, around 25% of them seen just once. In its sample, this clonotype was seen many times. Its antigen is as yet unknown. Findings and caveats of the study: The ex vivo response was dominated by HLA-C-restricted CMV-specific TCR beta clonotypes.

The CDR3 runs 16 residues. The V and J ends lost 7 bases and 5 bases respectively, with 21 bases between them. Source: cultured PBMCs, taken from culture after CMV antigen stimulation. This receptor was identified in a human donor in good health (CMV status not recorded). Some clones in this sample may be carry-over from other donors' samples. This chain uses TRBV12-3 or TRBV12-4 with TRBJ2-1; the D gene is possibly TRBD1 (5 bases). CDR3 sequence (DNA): TGTGCCAGCACTCCAGGGTTCGGGCGCCCTAACAATGAGCAGTTCTTC. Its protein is CASTPGFGRPNNEQFF.